Each of the 30 T cell receptor beta chains below was sequenced from the same sample in a study of blood T cell repertoires in COVID-19. The table came from immunoSEQ multiplex PCR; TCRdb's copy has only in-frame clones and leaves some out. The sample lists about 220,000 clones; around four fifths were seen once. Sequencing input: peripheral blood. All receptors come from a woman of 80 years or more with COVID-19, enrolled during active disease.

The chain is built from TRBV18 and TRBJ1-1; no definite D call. Germline V gives CDR1 KGHSH, CDR2 LQKENI. The ends were cut back, 3 bases at V and 1 base at J, with 12 bases in the middle. This CDR3 has 15 amino acids. The DNA of the CDR3 is TGTGCCAGCTCACCTACGGTAATACCGAACACTGAAGCTTTCTTT. The encoded protein is CASSPTVIPNTEAFF.

The chain recombines TRBV5-6 with TRBJ1-5; D is perhaps TRBD1 (6 bases). CDR1 is SGHDT and CDR2 is YYEEEE in the germline V gene. The V and J ends lost 4 bases and 7 bases respectively, with 18 bases between them. The CDR3 totals 15 residues. This CDR3 is CASSLRIGGSQPQHF. The CDR3 nucleotides are TGTGCCAGCAGCCTCAGAATAGGGGGAAGCCAGCCCCAGCATTTT.

J is TRBJ2-7 and V is TRBV6-5, with 9 bases that match TRBD1. Trimming at V came to 7 bases and at J to 4 bases, leaving 8 bases not matched to a gene. Germline lookup yields CDR1 MNHEY and CDR2 SVGAGI. The CDR3 length is 14 residues. CDR3 in amino acids: CASNSRDRAYEQYF. The CDR3 coding sequence is TGTGCCAGCAATAGCCGGGACAGGGCGTACGAGCAGTACTTC.

V is TRBV16 and J is TRBJ1-3, with D hard to call. CDR1 is KGHSY and CDR2 is FQNENV in the germline V gene. V lost 0 bases to trimming and J lost 4 bases, with 10 bases between them. The CDR3 sequence is 15 residues long. The CDR3 protein is CASSQSPKMGNTIYF. The CDR3 bases are TGTGCCAGCAGCCAATCCCCTAAGATGGGAAACACCATATATTTT.

The chain has TRBV18 and TRBJ1-2, with D possibly TRBD1 on 5 matching bases. Germline V gene lookup returns CDR1 KGHSH and CDR2 LQKENI. Trimming took off 4 bases at V and 6 bases at J, with 18 bases between the two ends. This CDR3 has 15 residues. CDR3 protein: CASSLPGHLRDGYTF. For the CDR3, the DNA is TGTGCCAGCTCACTCCCCGGACATCTTCGGGATGGCTACACCTTC.

In DNA form, the CDR3 reads TGTGCCAGCAGCTTAGCAACAGAGAACTATGGCTACACCTTC. As protein: CASSLATENYGYTF. This sequence joins TRBV7-2 and TRBJ1-2; D is unclear. Trimming took 0 bases from V and 2 from J, leaving 7 bases between them. CDR3 length: 14 residues. The V gene's germline CDR1 is SGHTA and CDR2 FQGNSA.

The chain combines TRBV7-9 with TRBJ1-1, with TRBD1 matching 7 bases. V lost 5 bases and J lost 6; bases outside the gene matches: 12. CDR3 size: 15 residues. Germline-derived CDR1 and CDR2 are SEHNR and FQNEAQ (reference sequence). CDR3 nucleotides: TGTGCCAGCAGCGCCCCGGAGGGGGCGGGCTCTGAAGCTTTCTTT. Amino acids: CASSAPEGAGSEAFF.

This clone was observed once. The gene calls are TRBV4-1 and TRBJ1-5; 9 bases match TRBD1. The germline V gene has CDR1 MGHRA and CDR2 YSYEKL. Germline trimming cut 4 bases from V and 4 bases from J; bases unmatched to any gene: 5. The CDR3 has 15 amino acids. The CDR3 loop reads CASSRWTGENQPQHF. The CDR3 DNA is TGCGCCAGCAGCCGGTGGACAGGGGAGAATCAGCCCCAGCATTTT.

The chain has TRBV7-8 and TRBJ2-1; D possibly corresponds to TRBD1 (6 bases). The CDR3 sequence is 18 residues long. Trimming removed 3 bases from V and 7 bases from J, with 25 bases in between. From germline, CDR1 is SGHVS and CDR2 FQNEAQ. The CDR3 sequence is CASSFRGIGELGANEQFF. The CDR3 DNA reads as TGTGCCAGCAGCTTTCGGGGCATCGGGGAGTTGGGGGCAAATGAGCAGTTCTTC.

This clone was observed at least ten times. This sample includes further DNA sequences coding for the same CDR3. The DNA of the CDR3 is TGTGCCAGCCGGCGGGAAATGAGCACCGGGGAGCTGTTTTTT. Amino acids: CASRREMSTGELFF. The gene calls are TRBV2 and TRBJ2-2, with D perhaps TRBD2 (6 bases). CDR1 and CDR2 (germline): SNHLY, FYNNEI. V dropped 8 bases and J dropped 4 bases, with 14 bases sitting between them. The CDR3 runs to 14 residues.

The chain couples TRBV7-3 to TRBJ2-2; 14 positions match TRBD2. The V segment lost 5 bases and the J segment 6 bases; nucleotides outside the gene matches: 5. This CDR3 contains 16 residues. CDR1 is SGHTA, CDR2 FQGTGA, per germline. CDR3 in DNA: TGTGCCAGCAGCCCTGGGACTAGCGGGAGTCCCGGGGAGCTGTTTTTT. It yields the protein CASSPGTSGSPGELFF.

The chain recombines TRBV5-1 with TRBJ1-1; D is possibly TRBD1 (6 bases). The CDR3 totals 19 residues. The germline V gene encodes CDR1 SGHRS and CDR2 YFSETQ. With 0 bases removed from V and 8 bases from J, the gap between germline ends came to 29 bases. Written as DNA, the CDR3 is TGCGCCAGCAGCTTGGGGAGGGGGGGTTCCACCTCAACATTCTCCGAAGCTTTCTTT. It is translated as CASSLGRGGSTSTFSEAFF.

V is TRBV7-2 and J is TRBJ2-7; 7 bases fit TRBD1. The ends lost 4 bases at V and 3 bases at J; junction bases unmatched: 3. Germline CDR1 reads SGHTA; CDR2 reads FQGNSA. The CDR3 totals 13 residues. The CDR3 coding sequence is TGTGCCAGCAGCTACGGGACAGACTACGAGCAGTACTTC. Protein product: CASSYGTDYEQYF.

This chain joins TRBV14 and TRBJ2-1; 7 nucleotides align to TRBD1. This CDR3 is built from 16 residues. V lost 4 bases to trimming and J lost 6 bases; unmatched junction nucleotides: 12. The germline gives CDR1 SGHDN, CDR2 FVKESK. Here the CDR3 reads CASSPSKTGRLNEQFF. The CDR3 nucleotides are TGTGCCAGCAGCCCTTCAAAGACAGGGCGCCTCAATGAGCAGTTCTTC.

V and J are TRBV19 and TRBJ1-5; D gene unclear. The germline gives CDR1 LNHDA, CDR2 SQIVND (reference sequence). V dropped 4 bases and J dropped 3 bases, with 10 bases sitting between them. The CDR3 consists of 14 residues. DNA of the CDR3: TGTGCCAGTAGTAGGCAGGTCCTCAATCAGCCCCAGCATTTT. Its translation is CASSRQVLNQPQHF.

The chain combines TRBV5-6 with TRBJ1-4; D is possibly TRBD1 (5 bases). V gave up 4 bases and J gave up 5 bases, with 12 bases separating them. In germline, CDR1 is SGHDT, CDR2 YYEEEE. The CDR3 loop spans 14 amino acids. CDR3 nucleotides: TGTGCCAGCAGCCTAGGTCGGGGGAATGAAAAACTGTTTTTT. As protein: CASSLGRGNEKLFF. Drawing the rest from reference TRBV5-6 and TRBJ1-4, the complete variable domain is DAGVTQSPTHLIKTRGQQVTLRCSPKSGHDTVSWYQQALGQGPQFIFQYYEEEERQRGNFPDRFSGHQFPNYSSELNVNALLLGDSALYLCASSLGRGNEKLFFGSGTQLSVL.

The gene calls are TRBV7-9 and TRBJ2-6, with 9 bases matching TRBD1. This CDR3 is built from 18 residues. Trimming at V came to 4 bases and at J to 4 bases, leaving 11 bases not matched to a gene. Germline V lookup: CDR1 SEHNR, CDR2 FQNEAQ (reference sequence). The CDR3 sequence: CASSYPRDRESGANVLTF. The CDR3 region has the DNA TGTGCCAGCAGCTATCCACGGGACAGGGAATCCGGGGCCAACGTCCTGACTTTC.

The chain has TRBV24-1 and TRBJ2-3; D is possibly TRBD2 (6 bases). Between the trimmed V and J ends, which lost 3 bases and 4 bases, there was a span of 13 bases. The CDR3 spans 15 residues. CDR1 is KGHDR, CDR2 SFDVKD, per germline. CDR3 bases: TGTGCCACCAGTGATCCCGATTGGGAGGCAGATACGCAGTATTTT. It is translated as CATSDPDWEADTQYF.

The chain carries TRBV5-6 and TRBJ1-2, with D uncertain. The germline V gene encodes CDR1 SGHDT and CDR2 YYEEEE. This CDR3 has 13 residues. The germline V and J ends were trimmed by 4 bases and 6 bases, with 13 bases remaining between them. The CDR3 nucleotides read TGTGCCAGCAGCCCCTTGAGGCGGAATGGCTACACCTTC. It encodes CASSPLRRNGYTF.

The rearrangement joins TRBV4-1 to TRBJ1-2; a possible D gene is TRBD1 (6 bases). Germline lookup yields CDR1 MGHRA and CDR2 YSYEKL. The CDR3 is 15 residues long. Trimming removed 2 bases from V and 7 bases from J, with 17 bases in between. The CDR3 nucleotides are TGCGCCAGCAGCCAACTTACAGGGTTTGGCAGTGGCTACACCTTC. Protein: CASSQLTGFGSGYTF.

This clone was observed a few times. The chain carries TRBV2 and TRBJ2-7; 7 positions agree with TRBD1. The CDR3 is made up of 14 amino acids. The V segment lost 4 bases and the J segment 12 bases; nucleotides outside the gene matches: 15. Germline V gives CDR1 SNHLY, CDR2 FYNNEI. CDR3 sequence: CASSVTGQATLGYF. Here the CDR3 DNA reads TGTGCCAGCAGTGTTACAGGACAGGCGACCCTCGGGTACTTC. The complete variable domain, with remaining parts taken from reference TRBV2 and TRBJ2-7, reads EPEVTQTPSHQVTQMGQEVILRCVPISNHLYFYWYRQILGQKVEFLVSFYNNEISEKSEIFDDQFSVERPDGSNFTLKIRSTKLEDSAMYFCASSVTGQATLGYFGPGTRLTVT.

This clone was seen a few times. The gene calls are TRBV4-2 and TRBJ2-3; D might be TRBD2 (6 bases). CDR1 LGHNA and CDR2 YNFKEQ come from the germline V gene. CDR3 size: 17 residues. V lost 1 base and J lost 0, with 14 bases in between. The chain's CDR3 is CASSQVGTPTSTDTQYF. The CDR3 DNA reads as TGTGCCAGCAGCCAAGTCGGGACTCCCACCAGCACAGATACGCAGTATTTT.

This chain links TRBV7-2 with TRBJ1-4; 7 bases map to TRBD1. CDR1 and CDR2 from the germline V gene are SGHTA and FQGNSA. The CDR3 has 16 amino acids. V dropped 5 bases and J dropped 1; count of bases not matched to a gene: 7. In DNA, the CDR3 is TGTGCCAGCAGCGCCCGACAGGGTGGAACTAATGAAAAACTGTTTTTT. Translated, it gives CASSARQGGTNEKLFF.

The gene calls are TRBV15 and TRBJ2-7; D is unresolved. Trimming removed 0 bases from V and 4 bases from J, with 7 bases in between. In germline, CDR1 is LNHNV, CDR2 YYDKDF (reference sequence). The CDR3 runs to 13 residues. CDR3 sequence reads: CATSRDHGYEQYF. CDR3 nucleotide sequence: TGTGCCACCAGCAGAGATCACGGGTACGAGCAGTACTTC. Full variable domain (remainder filled in from reference TRBV15 and TRBJ2-7): DAMVIQNPRYQVTQFGKPVTLSCSQTLNHNVMYWYQQKSSQAPKLLFHYYDKDFNNEADTPDNFQSRRPNTSFCFLDIRSPGLGDTAMYLCATSRDHGYEQYFGPGTRLTVT.

This sequence joins TRBV30 and TRBJ1-6, with 10 bases aligning to TRBD1. V shed 5 bases, J shed 7 bases, and the junction held 5 bases outside the gene matches. Looked up from germline, CDR1 is GTSNPN and CDR2 is SVGIG (reference sequence). This CDR3 comprises 14 residues. DNA for the CDR3: TGTGCCTGGTCTAAGGGACAGGGGAATTCACCCCTCCACTTT. Translated, it gives CAWSKGQGNSPLHF.

This chain joins TRBV3-1 (or the pseudogene TRBV3-2) and TRBJ2-3; 9 bases map to TRBD1. V gave up 4 bases and J gave up 5 bases; unmatched junction bases: 4. CDR1 and CDR2 from the germline V gene are LGHDT and YNNKEL (reference sequence). The CDR3 covers 14 residues. This chain's CDR3 is CASSPGQGRDTQYF. The CDR3 region has the DNA TGTGCCAGCAGCCCTGGACAGGGGAGAGATACGCAGTATTTT.

This clone was seen a single time. V is TRBV6-5 and J is TRBJ1-5; 9 nucleotides line up with TRBD1. V lost 7 bases and J lost 4; bases outside the gene matches: 8. CDR1 is MNHEY and CDR2 is SVGAGI in the germline V gene. This CDR3 has 15 amino acids. The CDR3 DNA follows: TGTGCCAGCATTCGGGACAGGGCGTTAAATCAGCCCCAGCATTTT. It translates to CASIRDRALNQPQHF.

This clone was seen a handful of times. DNA of the CDR3: TGTGCCAGCAGCTTAGGACTGAATGAAAAACTGTTTTTT. This gives the protein CASSLGLNEKLFF. The chain uses TRBV7-2 and TRBJ1-4; no reliable D call. CDR1 SGHTA and CDR2 FQGNSA come from the germline V gene. V lost 1 base and J 5 bases, leaving 5 bases between the germline ends. The CDR3 is 13 amino acids.

The chain carries TRBV3-1 (or the pseudogene TRBV3-2) and TRBJ2-3; D not certain. Germline CDR1 and CDR2: LGHDT and YNNKEL (reference sequence). V was pared by 6 bases and J by 3 bases, with 16 bases between. The CDR3 runs 15 residues. CDR3 sequence: CASSPTRTQTDTQYF. CDR3 DNA: TGTGCCAGCAGTCCGACTCGCACCCAAACAGATACGCAGTATTTT.

The chain is built from TRBV3-1 (or the pseudogene TRBV3-2) and TRBJ2-6, with 9 bases fitting TRBD1. Germline CDR1 reads LGHDT; CDR2 reads YNNKEL (reference sequence). The CDR3 loop spans 12 amino acids. Trimming cost V 1 base and J 16 bases; bases outside gene matches: 2. The CDR3 is CASSQVDRGLTF. CDR3 bases: TGTGCCAGCAGCCAAGTGGACAGGGGTCTGACTTTC.